The 2 T cell receptor beta chains below all came from one sample that was sequenced in a study of blood T cell repertoires in COVID-19. Only in-frame clones appear in the TCRdb table, and some are missing; sequencing was by immunoSEQ multiplex PCR. Here the sample spans tens of thousands of clones, 80% to 90% being singletons. The sample consisted of peripheral blood. These receptors all stem from a woman aged 70-85 years in a cohort sampled during active COVID-19.

The CDR3 sequence is CASSLSSGSPYEQYF. In nucleotides, the CDR3 is TGTGCCAGCAGCCTCTCTAGCGGGAGCCCCTACGAGCAGTACTTC. This chain connects TRBV5-4 to TRBJ2-7, with 10 nucleotides matching TRBD2. Germline CDR1 is SGHNT and CDR2 is YYREEE (reference sequence). V dropped 4 bases and J dropped 2; count of bases not matched to a gene: 6. CDR3 size: 15 residues.

The gene calls are TRBV28 and TRBJ2-7; 10 bases are a match to TRBD2. V shed 7 bases, J shed 2 bases, and the junction held 5 bases outside the gene matches. This CDR3 spans 14 amino acids. Germline assignment: CDR1 MDHEN and CDR2 SYDVKM. CDR3 in DNA: TGTGCCAGCACCACTAGCGGGGCCGCCTACGAGCAGTACTTC. The encoded protein is CASTTSGAAYEQYF.